The rows below give T cell receptor beta chains drawn from one sample of a study of cytomegalovirus exposure and HLA in healthy donors. Clones were read by immunoSEQ multiplex PCR, and TCRdb kept only the in-frame ones, dropping some. The data show some 150,000 clones, roughly 87% seen once. The sample taken for sequencing was PBMCs. Receptors were obtained from a woman younger than 45 in good health and CMV-seronegative. The CDR3 runs from the conserved cysteine through the conserved F or W. The order of the fields is CDR3 protein, CDR3 DNA, clone size, V gene, D gene, J gene. The D gene is left open where the match is weak. The size of a clone is reported for some rows only, either as once, few or many, or as a class for expanded clones.

CDR3: CATSRDWTSNQPQHF; DNA: TGTGCCACCAGCAGAGATTGGACATCTAATCAGCCCCAGCATTTT; size: NA; V: TRBV15; D: NA; J: TRBJ1-5
CDR3: CASSLGGGVVNEQFF; DNA: TGTGCCAGCAGCTTAGGTGGGGGGGTGGTAAATGAGCAGTTCTTC; size: NA; V: TRBV7-2; D: TRBD2; J: TRBJ2-1
CDR3: CASGPRSSGANVLTF; DNA: TGTGCCAGCGGCCCGAGGAGCTCTGGGGCCAACGTCCTGACTTTC; size: once; V: TRBV6-4; D: NA; J: TRBJ2-6
CDR3: CASSQDRGQPQETQYF; DNA: TGCGCCAGCAGCCAAGATCGGGGACAGCCCCAAGAGACCCAGTACTTC; size: NA; V: TRBV4-1; D: TRBD1; J: TRBJ2-5
CDR3: CASSSRTSQGGEQYF; DNA: TGTGCCAGCAGTTCTAGGACTTCCCAAGGGGGCGAGCAGTACTTC; size: NA; V: TRBV28; D: NA; J: TRBJ2-7
CDR3: CASSALAGSTGELFF; DNA: TGTGCCAGCAGTGCACTAGCGGGATCCACCGGGGAGCTGTTTTTT; size: NA; V: TRBV6-5; D: TRBD2; J: TRBJ2-2
CDR3: CASSLDRGGEQYF; DNA: TGTGCCAGCAGCTTAGACAGGGGAGGCGAGCAGTACTTC; size: NA; V: TRBV7-6; D: NA; J: TRBJ2-7
CDR3: CASSPAIAGDRETQYF; DNA: TGTGCCAGCAGCCCTGCCATCGCGGGAGACCGAGAGACCCAGTACTTC; size: NA; V: TRBV7-9; D: TRBD2; J: TRBJ2-5
CDR3: CATSREDRVGEQYF; DNA: TGTGCCACCAGCCGAGAGGACAGGGTGGGAGAGCAGTACTTC; size: few; V: TRBV15; D: TRBD1; J: TRBJ2-7
CDR3: CSVTAQGINEKLFF; DNA: TGCAGCGTAACCGCCCAGGGCATTAATGAAAAACTGTTTTTT; size: NA; V: TRBV29-1; D: NA; J: TRBJ1-4
CDR3: CASSQRGTGVLRTEAFF; DNA: TGTGCCAGCAGTCAAAGAGGCACAGGGGTGTTGCGCACTGAAGCTTTCTTT; size: NA; V: TRBV2; D: TRBD1; J: TRBJ1-1
CDR3: CASSQTGQGSNYGYTF; DNA: TGTGCCAGCAGCCAAACAGGACAGGGATCTAACTATGGCTACACCTTC; size: NA; V: TRBV4-2; D: TRBD1; J: TRBJ1-2
CDR3: CASSSRDYEQYF; DNA: TGTGCCAGCTCCTCCCGGGACTACGAGCAGTACTTC; size: NA; V: TRBV9; D: NA; J: TRBJ2-7
CDR3: CASSVMADPSYEQYF; DNA: TGTGCCAGCAGCGTAATGGCGGATCCCTCCTACGAGCAGTACTTC; size: once; V: TRBV9; D: NA; J: TRBJ2-7
CDR3: CASRRGPTGTNEKLFF; DNA: TGTGCCAGCAGGAGGGGGCCCACTGGGACTAATGAAAAACTGTTTTTT; size: few; V: TRBV5-6; D: TRBD1; J: TRBJ1-4
CDR3: CASSRQGSSTDTQYF; DNA: TGTGCCAGCAGTAGACAGGGCTCTAGCACAGATACGCAGTATTTT; size: NA; V: TRBV28; D: TRBD1; J: TRBJ2-3
CDR3: CAISEGPGGWGNTIYF; DNA: TGTGCCATCAGTGAGGGGCCAGGGGGCTGGGGAAACACCATATATTTT; size: few; V: TRBV10-3; D: TRBD1; J: TRBJ1-3
CDR3: CASSFSIPYEQYF; DNA: TGTGCCAGCAGTTTTAGTATACCCTACGAGCAGTACTTC; size: NA; V: TRBV28; D: NA; J: TRBJ2-7
CDR3: CASSPTRLAGLDEQYF; DNA: TGTGCCAGCTCACCTACGCGACTAGCGGGGTTGGACGAGCAGTACTTC; size: once; V: TRBV18; D: TRBD2; J: TRBJ2-7
CDR3: CASKAYRGGIDEQFF; DNA: TGCGCCAGCAAGGCCTATCGGGGGGGCATCGATGAGCAGTTCTTC; size: NA; V: TRBV10-2; D: TRBD2; J: TRBJ2-1
CDR3: CASSSRGPGRTYEQYF; DNA: TGTGCCAGCAGCTCGCGGGGACCTGGGAGGACCTACGAGCAGTACTTC; size: NA; V: TRBV11-2; D: NA; J: TRBJ2-7
CDR3: CASSPRAGTQETQYF; DNA: TGTGCCAGCTCACCACGGGCAGGGACACAAGAGACCCAGTACTTC; size: NA; V: TRBV18; D: NA; J: TRBJ2-5
CDR3: CASSHSGQALGTEAFF; DNA: TGCGCCAGCAGCCACTCGGGACAAGCTTTGGGCACTGAAGCTTTCTTT; size: NA; V: TRBV5-1; D: NA; J: TRBJ1-1
CDR3: CASSPSFLAADTQYF; DNA: TGTGCCAGCTCACCAAGTTTCCTAGCCGCAGATACGCAGTATTTT; size: NA; V: TRBV18; D: NA; J: TRBJ2-3
CDR3: CASSPGDRGYEQYF; DNA: TGTGCCAGCAGCCCAGGGGACAGGGGTTACGAGCAGTACTTC; size: NA; V: TRBV7-2; D: TRBD1; J: TRBJ2-7
CDR3: CASTDYSYEQYF; DNA: TGTGCCAGCACGGACTACAGTTACGAGCAGTACTTC; size: NA; V: TRBV25-1; D: NA; J: TRBJ2-7
CDR3: CASSEGEGFLSFEKLFF; DNA: TGTGCCAGCAGTGAAGGGGAGGGCTTTTTGTCTTTTGAAAAACTGTTTTTT; size: few; V: TRBV25-1; D: NA; J: TRBJ1-4
CDR3: CAWRRLYEQYF; DNA: TGTGCCTGGAGACGACTCTACGAGCAGTACTTC; size: NA; V: TRBV30; D: NA; J: TRBJ2-7
CDR3: CSVEGRDYEQYF; DNA: TGCAGCGTTGAGGGCAGAGACTACGAGCAGTACTTC; size: once; V: TRBV29-1; D: NA; J: TRBJ2-7
CDR3: CASSPDSSYEQYF; DNA: TGTGCCAGCAGTCCGGACAGCTCCTACGAGCAGTACTTC; size: NA; V: TRBV6-6; D: NA; J: TRBJ2-7
CDR3: CASSITGGQITGELFF; DNA: TGTGCCAGTAGTATTACAGGGGGCCAGATAACCGGGGAGCTGTTTTTT; size: NA; V: TRBV19; D: TRBD1; J: TRBJ2-2
CDR3: CASSPSGNTEAFF; DNA: TGTGCCAGCTCACCGAGCGGGAACACTGAAGCTTTCTTT; size: NA; V: TRBV18; D: NA; J: TRBJ1-1
CDR3: CASSVLAGGGDTQYF; DNA: TGTGCCAGCAGCGTATTAGCGGGGGGGGGAGATACGCAGTATTTT; size: NA; V: TRBV9; D: TRBD2; J: TRBJ2-3
CDR3: CASRAPGQNLHYGYTF; DNA: TGTGCCAGCCGAGCTCCGGGACAGAACCTTCACTATGGCTACACCTTC; size: NA; V: TRBV27; D: TRBD1; J: TRBJ1-2
CDR3: CASSPDRVAGELFF; DNA: TGTGCCAGTAGTCCCGACAGGGTGGCCGGGGAGCTGTTTTTT; size: few; V: TRBV19; D: TRBD1; J: TRBJ2-2
CDR3: CASSLMHRTYGYTF; DNA: TGTGCCAGCAGCTTGATGCACAGGACCTATGGCTACACCTTC; size: NA; V: TRBV5-4; D: NA; J: TRBJ1-2
CDR3: CASSKLAGGPGEQYF; DNA: TGTGCCAGCAGCAAATTAGCGGGAGGGCCTGGGGAGCAGTACTTC; size: NA; V: TRBV28; D: TRBD2; J: TRBJ2-7
CDR3: CASSEGSYGYTF; DNA: TGTGCCAGCAGTGAGGGGAGCTATGGCTACACCTTC; size: NA; V: TRBV2; D: NA; J: TRBJ1-2
CDR3: CASSSDLAGPNTGELFF; DNA: TGTGCCAGCAGCTCCGACTTAGCGGGCCCGAACACCGGGGAGCTGTTTTTT; size: NA; V: TRBV7-8; D: TRBD2; J: TRBJ2-2
CDR3: CASRGLAGGLFF; DNA: TGTGCCAGCAGGGGGCTGGCCGGGGGGCTGTTTTTT; size: NA; V: TRBV19; D: TRBD1; J: TRBJ2-2
CDR3: CASLGQHNSNTGELFF; DNA: TGTGCCAGCTTGGGACAGCATAATTCGAACACCGGGGAGCTGTTTTTT; size: NA; V: TRBV27; D: TRBD1; J: TRBJ2-2
CDR3: CASSPWTGGLTEAFF; DNA: TGTGCCAGTAGTCCGTGGACAGGGGGCTTGACTGAAGCTTTCTTT; size: NA; V: TRBV19; D: TRBD1; J: TRBJ1-1
CDR3: CSARTGPLDTQYF; DNA: TGCAGCGCCCGGACAGGACCTTTAGATACGCAGTATTTT; size: NA; V: TRBV29-1; D: TRBD1; J: TRBJ2-3
CDR3: CASSRGQVPNTGELFF; DNA: TGTGCCAGCAGCCGAGGACAGGTCCCGAACACCGGGGAGCTGTTTTTT; size: NA; V: TRBV9; D: TRBD1; J: TRBJ2-2
CDR3: CASSGGPHDEQFF; DNA: TGCGCCAGCAGCGGCGGCCCCCACGATGAGCAGTTCTTC; size: once; V: TRBV5-1; D: NA; J: TRBJ2-1
CDR3: CASISQSGTSTDTQYF; DNA: TGTGCCAGCATCTCCCAGTCCGGGACTAGCACAGATACGCAGTATTTT; size: NA; V: TRBV7-2; D: NA; J: TRBJ2-3
CDR3: CASSANRANEQFF; DNA: TGTGCCAGCAGCGCCAACAGGGCCAATGAGCAGTTCTTC; size: NA; V: TRBV21-1; D: NA; J: TRBJ2-1
CDR3: CASSPPVSGRYAYEQYF; DNA: TGTGCCAGCAGTCCCCCGGTGAGCGGGAGGTATGCCTACGAGCAGTACTTC; size: once; V: TRBV11-2; D: TRBD2; J: TRBJ2-7
CDR3: CASSSSGRASRDEQFF; DNA: TGTGCCAGCAGTTCTAGCGGGAGGGCCAGTAGGGATGAGCAGTTCTTC; size: once; V: TRBV2; D: TRBD2; J: TRBJ2-1
CDR3: CASSPGTGGSGRQETQYF; DNA: TGTGCCAGCAGCCCAGGGACAGGGGGAAGCGGGAGACAAGAGACCCAGTACTTC; size: NA; V: TRBV13; D: TRBD1; J: TRBJ2-5
CDR3: CASSLFLGRTEAFF; DNA: TGTGCCAGCAGTTTATTTCTGGGCCGCACTGAAGCTTTCTTT; size: NA; V: TRBV27; D: NA; J: TRBJ1-1
CDR3: CASSGLAGGPSYEQYF; DNA: TGTGCCAGCAGCGGACTAGCGGGAGGACCCTCGTACGAGCAGTACTTC; size: NA; V: TRBV9; D: TRBD2; J: TRBJ2-7
CDR3: CASSSGNSKNIQYF; DNA: TGTGCCAGCAGCTCCGGGAACTCCAAAAACATTCAGTACTTC; size: NA; V: TRBV5-4; D: NA; J: TRBJ2-4
CDR3: CASSPVTGPSGYEQYF; DNA: TGTGCCAGCAGCCCCGTGACAGGGCCCTCGGGCTACGAGCAGTACTTC; size: NA; V: TRBV7-6; D: TRBD1; J: TRBJ2-7
CDR3: CASSVTAGGLRDTQYF; DNA: TGTGCCAGCAGCGTTACAGCGGGGGGGCTGAGAGATACGCAGTATTTT; size: NA; V: TRBV9; D: TRBD2; J: TRBJ2-3